Following are 21 T cell receptor beta chains from one sample sequenced in a study of vaccination and CD4 T cells after COVID-19. Scientists ran DNA taken from cultured CD4+ T cells through the Oncomine TCR Beta short-read assay for sequencing. Each CDR3 protein gets one entry after TCRdb re-called the PCR reads with MiXCR. This table has around 6,800 distinct CDR3 sequences, 74% appearing once. No cognate antigen is known for these TCRs. Specified treatment: roughly 11-day PBMC culture with coronavirus spike peptide pools or control peptides (ViraFEST assay). Material for sequencing was CD4+ T cells from blood, cultured in vitro. The origin of the receptors is a human donor who had recovered from COVID-19.

This rearrangement joins TRBV20-1 to TRBJ2-3, with a tentative D call TRBD2 (6 bases). The CDR3 spans 13 residues. V was pared by 5 bases and J by 0 bases, with 9 bases between. CDR1 is DFQATT, CDR2 SNEGSKA, per germline (reference sequence). In nucleotides, the CDR3 is TGCAGTGCTTCAGCGGGTAGCACAGATACGCAGTATTTT. Translating gives CSASAGSTDTQYF.

This clonotype was detected a few times. The rearrangement joins TRBV19 to TRBJ1-5; no clear D. Germline CDR1 reads LNHDA; CDR2 reads SQIVND (reference sequence). Deletions cut 3 bases from V and 15 bases from J, with 12 bases between. The CDR3 totals 11 residues. CDR3 region: CASSIGSLVHF. The CDR3 DNA is TGTGCCAGTAGTATTGGCTCCCTGGTGCATTTT.

The chain carries TRBV19 and TRBJ1-5; maybe TRBD1 (5 bases). This CDR3 has 15 residues. CDR1 and CDR2 from the germline V gene are LNHDA and SQIVND (reference sequence). V dropped 9 bases and J dropped 6 bases, with 21 bases sitting between them. The CDR3 DNA reads TGTGCCAGCGCCCCCCAGGTAGGGGCAGGTCAGCCCCAGCATTTT. This encodes CASAPQVGAGQPQHF.

J is TRBJ2-3 and V is TRBV6-1; TRBD1 aligns across 10 bases. CDR1 and CDR2 (germline): MNHNS, SASEGT. This CDR3 comprises 15 residues. V trimming: 6 bases; J trimming: 4 bases; junction bases outside the gene matches: 7. This CDR3 reads CASRPGQGFPDTQYF. As DNA, the CDR3 is TGTGCCAGCAGACCGGGACAGGGGTTCCCAGATACGCAGTATTTT.

CDR3 amino acids: CASRDPHPIILADYEQYF. The CDR3 nucleotides are TGTGCCAGCAGGGACCCCCACCCCATCATCCTGGCGGACTACGAGCAGTACTTC. The V call is TRBV21-1, the J call TRBJ2-7; the table gives TRBD1 as D, unverified against the DNA. TRBV21-1 is a known pseudogene. This CDR3 is 18 amino acids long.

The CDR3 DNA reads as TGTGCCAGCAGCCGCCTTGGGGGAGGCGGCTACACCTTC. It is translated as CASSRLGGGGYTF. The chain combines TRBV7-2 with TRBJ1-2; D perhaps matches TRBD1 (5 bases). V lost 5 bases, J lost 8 bases, and 15 bases lay in between. CDR1 and CDR2 from the germline V gene are SGHTA and FQGNSA. The CDR3 covers 13 residues.

The V and J genes are TRBV20-1 and TRBJ2-1; the match to TRBD1 covers 8 bases. Germline CDR1 and CDR2: DFQATT and SNEGSKA (reference sequence). The CDR3 contains 13 residues. The ends lost 6 bases at V and 10 bases at J; junction bases unmatched: 11. The CDR3 sequence is CSAPSRTGREQFF. CDR3 sequence (DNA): TGCAGTGCCCCCAGTCGGACAGGGAGGGAGCAGTTCTTC.

V and J are TRBV6-2 or TRBV6-3 and TRBJ2-7, with D hard to call. The CDR3 covers 13 residues. Between the trimmed V and J ends, which lost 7 bases and 2 bases, there was a span of 12 bases. Germline CDR1 is MNHEY and CDR2 is SVGEGT. The CDR3, as DNA: TGTGCCAGCACGAGAGACGGAACCTACGAGCAGTACTTC. It encodes CASTRDGTYEQYF.

The chain has TRBV5-1 and TRBJ2-5; D not certain. The CDR3 covers 12 residues. Trimming left V 0 bases short and J 5 bases short, with 5 bases between. Germline-derived CDR1 and CDR2 are SGHRS and YFSETQ. The CDR3 region has the DNA TGCGCCAGCAGCTTGGCCGGGGAGACCCAGTACTTC. It translates to CASSLAGETQYF.

V gene TRBV10-1 combines with J gene TRBJ2-3, with TRBD2 matching 9 bases. V shed 10 bases and J 1 base; nucleotides not matched to a gene: 12. CDR3 size: 16 residues. CDR1 and CDR2 (germline): WNHNN, SYGVQD (reference sequence). The CDR3 is CATSLLAGEGTDTQYF. The DNA for the CDR3 is TGCGCCACGAGTCTCTTAGCGGGAGAAGGCACAGATACGCAGTATTTT.

The chain is built from TRBV20-1 and TRBJ1-1; the match to TRBD1 covers 8 bases. The trim removed 3 bases at V and 0 bases at J, leaving 6 bases unmatched. The CDR3 length is 15 residues. Germline V gene lookup returns CDR1 DFQATT and CDR2 SNEGSKA (reference sequence). The DNA for the CDR3 is TGCAGTGCTAGGGCCAGGGGGCTCATGAACACTGAAGCTTTCTTT. This sequence encodes CSARARGLMNTEAFF.

Points on this clonotype: One junction end disagrees with the germline gene, perhaps due to a read error. This chain joins TRBV7-2 and TRBJ2-7; perhaps TRBD2 as D (5 bases). Germline assignment: CDR1 SGHTA and CDR2 FQGNSA. The CDR3 is made up of 14 amino acids. CDR3 residues: CASSPSSGPYEQYF. The CDR3 DNA is TGCGCCAGCAGCCCCTCCAGCGGACCCTACGAGCAGTACTTC.

In this sample, this clonotype turned up a few times. The chain is built from TRBV5-1 and TRBJ2-5; 8 bases match TRBD2. V shed 7 bases, J shed 4 bases, and the junction held 12 bases outside the gene matches. In germline, CDR1 is SGHRS, CDR2 YFSETQ. The CDR3 consists of 15 residues. The CDR3 is CASHPLGRGGETQYF. The DNA for the CDR3 is TGCGCCAGCCATCCGCTCGGGAGGGGAGGAGAGACCCAGTACTTC.

The V call is TRBV7-8, the J call TRBJ1-5, with D perhaps TRBD1 (5 bases). CDR3 size: 13 residues. CDR1 SGHVS and CDR2 FQNEAQ come from the germline V gene. V shed 3 bases and J shed 5 bases, with 8 bases lying between them. The CDR3 here is CASSLGQDQPQHF. The CDR3 region has the DNA TGTGCCAGCAGCTTGGGGCAAGATCAGCCCCAGCATTTT.

This chain links TRBV7-2 with TRBJ1-1; 7 bases are shared with TRBD1. Per the germline V gene, CDR1 is SGHTA and CDR2 is FQGNSA. The V gene end was trimmed by 5 bases and the J gene end by 5 bases; junction bases not matched to a gene: 5. The CDR3 length is 13 residues. The CDR3 DNA follows: TGTGCCAGCAGCGGAAACAGGGGTACTGAAGCTTTCTTT. Its protein is CASSGNRGTEAFF.

The rearrangement links TRBV6-2 or TRBV6-3 to TRBJ2-7; D might be TRBD2 (5 bases). Germline CDR1 is MNHEY and CDR2 is SVGEGT. The CDR3 extends over 15 amino acids. V was clipped by 2 bases and J by 2 bases, with 13 bases between them. The CDR3 protein is CASSYAGEEPYEQYF. CDR3 in DNA: TGTGCCAGCAGTTACGCGGGCGAGGAACCCTACGAGCAGTACTTC.

CDR3 nucleotide sequence: TGTGCCACCAGTGATTTAACAGGGGGCGTACGGGAGACCCAGTACTTC. It translates to CATSDLTGGVRETQYF. V gene TRBV24-1 combines with J gene TRBJ2-5, with 9 bases that match TRBD1. The germline gives CDR1 KGHDR, CDR2 SFDVKD. The CDR3 loop spans 16 amino acids. With V trimmed by 1 base and J by 5 bases, 7 bases remained unmatched.

A few counts support this clonotype. The chain uses TRBV7-6 and TRBJ2-4, with 7 bases aligning to TRBD1. Near its end, the DNA agrees better with TRBJ2-5, so the J call may be wrong. The germline gives CDR1 SGHVS, CDR2 FNYEAQ. The CDR3 consists of 14 residues. Here the CDR3 DNA reads TGTGCCAGCAGCTCAAGGGGGCTTGGGGAGACCCAGTACTTC. Translating it yields CASSSRGLGETQYF.

V usage is TRBV20-1 and J usage is TRBJ1-1; 10 bases line up with TRBD1. Germline lookup yields CDR1 DFQATT and CDR2 SNEGSKA (reference sequence). Trimming removed 1 base from V and 4 bases from J; junction bases left unmatched: 6. The CDR3 is made up of 15 amino acids. The CDR3 nucleotides read TGCAGTGCTAGAGTGCAGGGACAGGGGAGCACTGAAGCTTTCTTT. Translated, it gives CSARVQGQGSTEAFF.

The chain has TRBV27 and TRBJ2-7; 8 nucleotides line up with TRBD1. The V segment lost 5 bases and the J segment 1 base; nucleotides outside the gene matches: 4. The CDR3 is 14 amino acids. The V gene's germline CDR1 is MNHEY and CDR2 SMNVEV (reference sequence). CDR3 in DNA: TGTGCCAGCAGTAGGCAGGGGGCTTCCTACGAGCAGTACTTC. This encodes CASSRQGASYEQYF.

The V call is TRBV6-1, the J call TRBJ1-6, with TRBD1 as a possible D gene (5 bases). Germline assignment: CDR1 MNHNS and CDR2 SASEGT. This CDR3 has 13 amino acids. The V and J ends lost 6 bases and 10 bases respectively, with 13 bases between them. The CDR3, as DNA: TGTGCCAGCAGACGGACCCGGGACTCACCCCTCCACTTT. Protein product: CASRRTRDSPLHF.